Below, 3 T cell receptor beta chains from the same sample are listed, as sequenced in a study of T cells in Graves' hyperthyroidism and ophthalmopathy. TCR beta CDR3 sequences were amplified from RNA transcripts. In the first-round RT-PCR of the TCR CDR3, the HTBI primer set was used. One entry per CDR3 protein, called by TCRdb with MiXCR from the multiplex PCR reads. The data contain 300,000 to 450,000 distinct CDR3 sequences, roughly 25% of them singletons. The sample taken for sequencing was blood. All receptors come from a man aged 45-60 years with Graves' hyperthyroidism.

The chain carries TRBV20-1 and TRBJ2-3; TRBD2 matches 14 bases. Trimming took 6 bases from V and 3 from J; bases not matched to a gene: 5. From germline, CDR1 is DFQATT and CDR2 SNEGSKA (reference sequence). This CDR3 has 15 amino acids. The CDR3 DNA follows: TGCAGTGCACCGACTAGCGGGAGGGGGACAGATACGCAGTATTTT. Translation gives CSAPTSGRGTDTQYF.

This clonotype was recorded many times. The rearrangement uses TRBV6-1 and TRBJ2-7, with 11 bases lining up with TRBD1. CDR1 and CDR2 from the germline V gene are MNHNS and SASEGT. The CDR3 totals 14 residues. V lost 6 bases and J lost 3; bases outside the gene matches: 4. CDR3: CASSGTGGGYEQYF. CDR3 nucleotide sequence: TGTGCCAGCAGCGGGACAGGGGGTGGCTACGAGCAGTACTTC.

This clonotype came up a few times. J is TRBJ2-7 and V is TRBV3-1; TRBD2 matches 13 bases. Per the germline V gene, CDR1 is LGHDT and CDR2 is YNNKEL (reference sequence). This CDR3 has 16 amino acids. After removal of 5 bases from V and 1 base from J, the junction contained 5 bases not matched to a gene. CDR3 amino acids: CASSFRTSGGSYEQYF. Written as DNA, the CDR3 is TGTGCCAGCAGCTTCAGGACTAGCGGGGGTTCCTACGAGCAGTACTTC.